Each of the 5 T cell receptor beta chains below was sequenced from the same sample in a study of CD4 and CD8 cells across lung adenocarcinoma regions. Each CDR3 protein gets one entry after TCRdb re-called the PCR reads with MiXCR. The sample consists of about 5,200 distinct CDR3 sequences, about 50% of them appearing once. Input material: CD4+ T cells from the margin of a lung tumor. These TCRs come from a male donor with lung adenocarcinoma. The CD4 and CD8 labels of this study may be unreliable.

This clonotype is categorized as large. The V gene is TRBV6-5, the J gene TRBJ2-2; 7 positions agree with TRBD2. Per germline, CDR1 MNHEY and CDR2 SVGAGI. This CDR3 spans 15 amino acids. The ends lost 2 bases at V and 6 bases at J; junction bases unmatched: 6. The CDR3 DNA reads TGTGCCAGCAGTTACACCTCTAGCGGAGCCGGGGAGCTGTTTTTT. Translation: CASSYTSSGAGELFF.

This clonotype was picked up one time. The chain combines TRBV10-1 with TRBJ2-4; D gene ambiguous. V lost 10 bases and J 0 bases, leaving 10 bases between the germline ends. Germline V gives CDR1 WNHNN, CDR2 SYGVQD (reference sequence). The CDR3 totals 13 residues. The DNA for the CDR3 is TGCGCCACGAGGCCAGGAGCCAAAAACATTCAGTACTTC. This encodes CATRPGAKNIQYF.

Relative to its sample, this clonotype is medium-sized. This sequence joins TRBV28 and TRBJ2-1; 12 nucleotides line up with TRBD2. V shed 3 bases and J 6 bases; nucleotides not matched to a gene: 6. This CDR3 spans 16 amino acids. CDR1 MDHEN and CDR2 SYDVKM come from the germline V gene. DNA for the CDR3: TGTGCCAGCAGTTTCCTAGCGGGAGGGCCCTTCAATGAGCAGTTCTTC. As protein: CASSFLAGGPFNEQFF.

V is TRBV7-2 and J is TRBJ2-4; D possibly corresponds to TRBD2 (6 bases). This CDR3 has 16 amino acids. Germline CDR1 is SGHTA and CDR2 is FQGNSA. Between the trimmed V and J ends, which lost 5 bases and 0 bases, there was a span of 14 bases. CDR3 bases: TGTGCCAGCAGCGGAGGGGCAGACCTAGCCAAAAACATTCAGTACTTC. Amino acids: CASSGGADLAKNIQYF.

The chain uses TRBV11-2 and TRBJ1-1; D is uncertain. The CDR3 runs to 13 residues. V lost 5 bases and J lost 6, with 13 bases in between. Germline lookup yields CDR1 SGHAT and CDR2 FQNNGV. The CDR3: CASSPQAGSEAFF. CDR3 coding DNA: TGTGCCAGCAGCCCCCAGGCGGGATCTGAAGCTTTCTTT.